This T cell receptor beta chain was captured in a study of T-cell memory formation after mild COVID-19. Between the trimmed V and J ends, which lost 1 base and 1 base, there was a span of 10 bases. The CDR3 loop spans 15 amino acids. The V gene's germline CDR1 is SGHVS and CDR2 FQNEAQ. TCRdb reanalysed the 5' RACE reads using MiXCR and keeps one entry per CDR3 protein. This sample has roughly 100,000 distinct CDR3 sequences, with about 13% found just once. This rearrangement joins TRBV7-8 to TRBJ1-1; D not resolved. This clonotype originated in an adult woman who had mild COVID-19 (a few samples of this study predate the infection). Cell type and time point are not known. The sequencing sample was made of PBMCs or a T cell subset sorted from them (not recorded which). CDR3 sequence: CASSLGEGRNTEAFF. CDR3 nucleotides: TGTGCCAGCAGCTTAGGGGAGGGCAGGAACACTGAAGCTTTCTTT. Based on the CDR3 plus reference TRBV7-8 and TRBJ1-1, the full variable domain is GAGVSQSPRYKVAKRGQDVALRCDPISGHVSLFWYQQALGQGPEFLTYFQNEAQLDKSGLPSDRFFAERPEGSVSTLKIQRTQQEDSAVYLCASSLGEGRNTEAFFGQGTRLTVV.